Listed here are 20 T cell receptor beta chains from one sample, sequenced in a study of identical twins. TCRdb passed the 5' RACE reads through MiXCR, listing each CDR3 protein once. The table records around 570,000 distinct CDR3 sequences, just under 10% of them present only once. These sequences were also reported in another study, on yellow fever vaccine responses in identical twins.

Sequencing was performed on PBMCs. These receptors were obtained from a woman under 30 in good health.

This clonotype was picked up many times. The chain carries TRBV5-1 and TRBJ2-2; the D is unclear. Germline loops: CDR1 SGHRS, CDR2 YFSETQ. V was shortened by 0 bases and J by 1 base, with 10 bases between the two germline ends. This CDR3 comprises 16 residues. Here the CDR3 reads CASSLAKRGNTGELFF. The DNA of the CDR3 is TGCGCCAGCAGCTTGGCTAAGCGAGGGAACACCGGGGAGCTGTTTTTT.

The chain recombines TRBV5-1 with TRBJ2-1, with TRBD2 identical over 9 bases. This CDR3 has 14 residues. The germline V gene encodes CDR1 SGHRS and CDR2 YFSETQ. The trim removed 6 bases at V and 2 bases at J, leaving 3 bases unmatched. CDR3 coding DNA: TGCGCCAGCAAGGCGGGGGGGCCCTACAATGAGCAGTTCTTC. This encodes CASKAGGPYNEQFF.

This clonotype was counted a few times. The rearrangement joins TRBV6-1 to TRBJ2-2; 8 nucleotides line up with TRBD1. The CDR3 runs 16 residues. Per germline, CDR1 MNHNS and CDR2 SASEGT. V lost 3 bases, J lost 6 bases, and 9 bases stayed unmatched. The CDR3 sequence: CASSETGQGSSGELFF. The CDR3 nucleotides are TGTGCCAGCAGTGAGACAGGACAGGGTTCATCCGGGGAGCTGTTTTTT.

This clonotype came up a few times. This sequence joins TRBV29-1 and TRBJ2-7; D gene unclear. The germline CDR1 and CDR2 sequences are SQVTM and ANQGSEA. The CDR3 length is 12 residues. Trimming stripped 1 base from V and 5 bases from J, with 9 bases between. The CDR3 is CSVEGFTNEQYF. The CDR3 coding sequence is TGCAGCGTTGAAGGGTTCACGAACGAGCAGTACTTC.

This chain joins TRBV20-1 and TRBJ2-7; perhaps TRBD1 as D (6 bases). V shed 6 bases and J shed 0 bases, with 12 bases lying between them. This CDR3 comprises 13 residues. The V gene's germline CDR1 is DFQATT and CDR2 SNEGSKA (reference sequence). Written as DNA, the CDR3 is TGCAGTGCCGGATTACAGGGCTCCTACGAGCAGTACTTC. This codes for CSAGLQGSYEQYF.

This clonotype turned up a few times. This chain connects TRBV20-1 to TRBJ2-5, with a tentative D call TRBD1 (6 bases). The CDR3 length is 13 residues. Trimming left V 2 bases short and J 4 bases short, with 11 bases between. Looked up from germline, CDR1 is DFQATT and CDR2 is SNEGSKA (reference sequence). Written as DNA, the CDR3 is TGCAGTGCTAGATACAGGGATCCAGAGACCCAGTACTTC. Residues: CSARYRDPETQYF.

This clonotype has just a few counts. V usage is TRBV7-9 and J usage is TRBJ1-5; weak D call: TRBD1 (5 bases). This CDR3 has 16 amino acids. V lost 0 bases and J lost 5, with 14 bases in between. Germline V gene sequence: CDR1 SEHNR, CDR2 FQNEAQ (reference sequence). The CDR3: CASSLAAEEGHQPQHF. Written as DNA, the CDR3 is TGTGCCAGCAGCTTAGCGGCAGAGGAGGGGCATCAGCCCCAGCATTTT.

This clonotype was detected ten times or more. The V call is TRBV3-1, the J call TRBJ2-7, with D unresolved. Per germline, CDR1 LGHDT and CDR2 YNNKEL (reference sequence). V was cut by 4 bases and J by 3 bases, with 10 bases left in between. This CDR3 is 13 amino acids long. The CDR3 region has the DNA TGTGCCAGCAGCCTCTTGACTGGCTACGAGCAGTACTTC. This codes for CASSLLTGYEQYF.

This clonotype has a count of ten or more. The V call is TRBV5-6, the J call TRBJ2-2; 9 bases match TRBD2. The germline gives CDR1 SGHDT, CDR2 YYEEEE. Trimming removed 7 bases from V and 3 bases from J; junction bases left unmatched: 7. This CDR3 contains 15 residues. DNA of the CDR3: TGTGCCAGCGGCCCTAGCGGGGCCTACACCGGGGAGCTGTTTTTT. Residues: CASGPSGAYTGELFF. Full variable domain (outside the CDR3, taken from reference TRBV5-6 and TRBJ2-2): DAGVTQSPTHLIKTRGQQVTLRCSPKSGHDTVSWYQQALGQGPQFIFQYYEEEERQRGNFPDRFSGHQFPNYSSELNVNALLLGDSALYLCASGPSGAYTGELFFGEGSRLTVL.

The table lists this clonotype with a few counts. J is TRBJ2-1 and V is TRBV5-1; no firm D call. Germline assignment: CDR1 SGHRS and CDR2 YFSETQ. V was cut by 0 bases and J by 7 bases, with 17 bases left in between. This CDR3 has 16 residues. For the CDR3, the DNA is TGCGCCAGCAGCTTGGTTGCCGCGGAGTTTGGTAATGAGCAGTTCTTC. Residues: CASSLVAAEFGNEQFF.

This clonotype appeared many times. The chain carries TRBV15 and TRBJ2-1; 10 nucleotides agree with TRBD1. The CDR3 has 14 residues. Germline V gene data show CDR1 as LNHNV and CDR2 as YYDKDF (reference sequence). Unmatched junction bases numbered 4, after V lost 4 bases and J lost 7 bases. CDR3 protein: CATSKGTGANEQFF. CDR3 sequence (DNA): TGTGCCACCAGCAAAGGGACAGGGGCGAATGAGCAGTTCTTC.

This clonotype was counted ten times or more. This sequence joins TRBV24-1 and TRBJ2-3; D is perhaps TRBD1 or TRBD2 (5 bases each). The CDR3 runs 17 residues. Trimming took 1 base from V and 0 from J, leaving 13 bases between them. CDR1 and CDR2 (germline): KGHDR, SFDVKD. In DNA form, the CDR3 reads TGTGCCACCAGTGATTTAAGAGGGGAAGCTAGCACAGATACGCAGTATTTT. Translation: CATSDLRGEASTDTQYF.

The V call is TRBV5-1, the J call TRBJ2-3; TRBD2 agrees at 12 bases. V gave up 4 bases and J gave up 3 bases; unmatched junction bases: 3. Germline CDR1 reads SGHRS; CDR2 reads YFSETQ. CDR3 size: 15 residues. CDR3: CASSGTSGWTDTQYF. Written as DNA, the CDR3 is TGCGCCAGCAGCGGGACTAGCGGGTGGACAGATACGCAGTATTTT.

This clonotype was observed a few times. J is TRBJ2-7 and V is TRBV11-2; 8 bases are a match to TRBD1. There are 14 residues in the CDR3. The V gene's germline CDR1 is SGHAT and CDR2 FQNNGV. The trim removed 2 bases at V and 3 bases at J, leaving 3 bases unmatched. CDR3 in DNA: TGTGCCAGCAGCTTACAACAGGGGGGCTACGAGCAGTACTTC. Encoded protein: CASSLQQGGYEQYF.

This clonotype came up many times. The rearrangement uses TRBV20-1 and TRBJ1-2; no firm D call. V was cut by 1 base and J by 4 bases, with 22 bases left in between. The CDR3 is 17 amino acids. The germline V gene has CDR1 DFQATT and CDR2 SNEGSKA (reference sequence). The CDR3 region has the DNA TGCAGTGCTAGAGCTGCAACCGGCGGGCAGCTAGTCTATGGCTACACCTTC. The encoded protein is CSARAATGGQLVYGYTF.

This clonotype was observed a few times. The rearrangement links TRBV5-1 to TRBJ2-4, with TRBD1 matching over 7 bases. V was clipped by 0 bases and J by 6 bases; unmatched bases: 9. CDR1 is SGHRS, CDR2 YFSETQ, per germline. This CDR3 contains 16 residues. Here the CDR3 reads CASSLEGQGVGNIQYF. CDR3 bases: TGCGCCAGCAGCTTGGAGGGGCAGGGGGTCGGAAACATTCAGTACTTC.

This clonotype was recorded at least ten times. J is TRBJ2-2 and V is TRBV5-1; the match to TRBD2 covers 11 bases. CDR3 length: 15 amino acids. Per germline, CDR1 SGHRS and CDR2 YFSETQ. After removal of 5 bases from V and 4 bases from J, the junction contained 4 bases not matched to a gene. CDR3 nucleotide sequence: TGCGCCAGCAGTTTGACTAGCGGGGTCACCGGGGAGCTGTTTTTT. This encodes CASSLTSGVTGELFF.

The sample holds many counts of this clonotype. V gene TRBV7-9 combines with J gene TRBJ2-1; D is uncertain. Germline CDR1 is SEHNR and CDR2 is FQNEAQ (reference sequence). CDR3 length: 14 amino acids. The V and J ends lost 6 bases and 0 bases respectively, with 9 bases between them. CDR3 amino acids: CASRGQSSYNEQFF. In DNA form, the CDR3 reads TGTGCCAGCAGGGGCCAGAGCTCCTACAATGAGCAGTTCTTC.

This clonotype appeared many times. The V call is TRBV20-1, the J call TRBJ2-7; D gene ambiguous. Germline V gene lookup returns CDR1 DFQATT and CDR2 SNEGSKA (reference sequence). The CDR3 has 12 residues. The CDR3 is CSCRPSSYEQYF. DNA of the CDR3: TGCAGCTGCAGGCCTTCTTCCTACGAGCAGTACTTC.

This clonotype has more than one count but fewer than ten. The chain carries TRBV27 and TRBJ1-2; D possibly corresponds to TRBD1 (5 bases). This CDR3 spans 15 amino acids. V was pared by 3 bases and J by 4 bases, with 15 bases between. The germline V gene encodes CDR1 MNHEY and CDR2 SMNVEV (reference sequence). CDR3 amino acids: CASSLVGGPPYGYTF. DNA for the CDR3: TGTGCCAGCAGTTTGGTCGGGGGTCCCCCCTATGGCTACACCTTC.